The next 30 T cell receptor beta chains were all read from a single sample in a study of blood T cell repertoires in COVID-19 (TCRdb year 2020). Library preparation used the immunoSEQ multiplex PCR assay. Here the immuneACCESS table is served through TCRdb, limited to in-frame sequences with V and J called. Missing clones are a known gap in these copies; in checked studies unresolved V genes cover under half, and the rest lacks a known reason. This sample gives tens of thousands of clones in total; approximately 88% of them show up just once. Around 3.5% of the sample goes to the ten largest clones. Material for sequencing was peripheral blood. These receptors originate from a human donor in a cohort sampled during active COVID-19.

The chain links TRBV7-9 to TRBJ1-1; 7 positions agree with TRBD1. The CDR3 loop spans 15 amino acids. V shed 5 bases, J shed 5 bases, and the junction held 11 bases outside the gene matches. Germline V lookup: CDR1 SEHNR, CDR2 FQNEAQ (reference sequence). The DNA of the CDR3 is TGTGCCAGCAGCGGACCGACAGGGACGAGGACTGAAGCTTTCTTT. Translation: CASSGPTGTRTEAFF.

This chain joins TRBV20-1 and TRBJ1-5; D gene uncertain. The CDR3 extends over 13 amino acids. Germline loops: CDR1 DFQATT, CDR2 SNEGSKA (reference sequence). Trimming pared 3 bases from V and 3 bases from J, leaving 9 bases between. The DNA for the CDR3 is TGCAGTGCTAGTCACGGGATCAATCAGCCCCAGCATTTT. This sequence encodes CSASHGINQPQHF.

The chain couples TRBV29-1 to TRBJ1-1; D is perhaps TRBD1 (5 bases). In germline, CDR1 is SQVTM, CDR2 ANQGSEA. The CDR3 length is 13 residues. Trimming cost V 4 bases and J 0 bases, with 9 bases left between them. The CDR3 reads CSVGKGLNTEAFF. CDR3 DNA: TGCAGCGTTGGAAAGGGGTTGAACACTGAAGCTTTCTTT.

The CDR3 region has the DNA TGTGCCAGCAGCTTAGGGGGCCATAATTCACCCCTCCACTTT. Encoded protein: CASSLGGHNSPLHF. This chain links TRBV7-2 with TRBJ1-6; D is possibly TRBD1 (5 bases). Trimming cost V 1 base and J 5 bases, with 6 bases left between them. The CDR3 runs 14 residues. Germline V gene data show CDR1 as SGHTA and CDR2 as FQGNSA.

This chain links TRBV10-1 with TRBJ2-7, with D maybe TRBD1 (5 bases). The length of the CDR3 is 15 residues. From germline, CDR1 is WNHNN and CDR2 SYGVQD (reference sequence). The V end was cut by 0 bases, the J end by 3 bases, with 12 bases between. The CDR3 region has the DNA TGCGCCAGCAGTGAGTCGCAGGGTCCGGGCTACGAGCAGTACTTC. Protein: CASSESQGPGYEQYF.

This rearrangement joins TRBV7-3 to TRBJ1-2; possibly TRBD1 for D (5 bases). Trimming cost V 5 bases and J 8 bases, with 18 bases left between them. CDR1 is SGHTA and CDR2 is FQGTGA in the germline V gene. There are 14 residues in the CDR3. CDR3: CASSPRGRREGYTF. For the CDR3, the DNA is TGTGCCAGCAGCCCAAGGGGACGTCGGGAGGGCTACACCTTC.

The chain recombines TRBV2 with TRBJ2-7; 9 bases match TRBD1. Looked up from germline, CDR1 is SNHLY and CDR2 is FYNNEI. The CDR3 consists of 15 residues. The ends lost 6 bases at V and 2 bases at J; junction bases unmatched: 8. CDR3 loop: CASRPRQGGTYEQYF. The CDR3 DNA reads as TGTGCCAGCAGACCCCGACAGGGGGGTACCTACGAGCAGTACTTC.

The chain has TRBV6-1 and TRBJ1-2, with no clear D. This CDR3 region has 13 residues. Germline V gene sequence: CDR1 MNHNS, CDR2 SASEGT. Trimming took off 2 bases at V and 9 bases at J, with 13 bases between the two ends. Here the CDR3 reads CASSEILDRRYTF. CDR3 bases: TGTGCCAGCAGTGAAATCCTAGACCGACGCTACACCTTC.

This clone was detected once. V is TRBV20-1 and J is TRBJ2-1, with unresolved D. The germline V gene has CDR1 DFQATT and CDR2 SNEGSKA (reference sequence). There are 11 residues in the CDR3. Deletions cut 2 bases from V and 11 bases from J, with 10 bases between. Written as DNA, the CDR3 is TGCAGTGCTAGATCTTTAAGCAAGCAGTTCTTC. Protein product: CSARSLSKQFF.

This chain joins TRBV12-5 and TRBJ2-1; tentatively, D is TRBD2 (5 bases). The V gene lost 4 bases and the J gene lost 3 bases, with 10 bases spanning the gap. This CDR3 is 14 amino acids long. The germline gives CDR1 LGHNT, CDR2 FRNRAP. The CDR3 DNA reads TGTGCTAGTGGTTCCTCGGGGAGCTACAATGAGCAGTTCTTC. This translates into CASGSSGSYNEQFF.

The sample holds one count of this clone. The V gene is TRBV7-8, the J gene TRBJ1-5; possibly TRBD1 for D (5 bases). Germline values: CDR1 SGHVS, CDR2 FQNEAQ. V was clipped by 5 bases and J by 5 bases, with 22 bases between them. This CDR3 spans 17 amino acids. Written as DNA, the CDR3 is TGTGCCAGCAGCAGGGGTGGTAGATCCATTGAGGATCAGCCCCAGCATTTT. Protein sequence: CASSRGGRSIEDQPQHF.

This clone was found once. The gene calls are TRBV2 and TRBJ2-2; TRBD1 matches at 8 bases. Germline assignment: CDR1 SNHLY and CDR2 FYNNEI. The trim removed 9 bases at V and 7 bases at J, leaving 10 bases unmatched. This CDR3 region has 14 residues. The CDR3 coding sequence is TGTGCCAGTAAGGACAGGGAGAACCACGGGGAGCTGTTTTTT. It specifies CASKDRENHGELFF. Full variable domain (missing parts from reference TRBV2 and TRBJ2-2): EPEVTQTPSHQVTQMGQEVILRCVPISNHLYFYWYRQILGQKVEFLVSFYNNEISEKSEIFDDQFSVERPDGSNFTLKIRSTKLEDSAMYFCASKDRENHGELFFGEGSRLTVL.

The rearrangement links TRBV19 to TRBJ2-2, with 13 bases lining up with TRBD2. With V trimmed by 6 bases and J by 9 bases, 1 base remained unmatched. In germline, CDR1 is LNHDA, CDR2 SQIVND (reference sequence). This CDR3 region has 13 residues. The CDR3 spells CASRTSGRRELFF. CDR3 coding DNA: TGTGCCAGTAGGACTAGCGGGAGGAGGGAGCTGTTTTTT.

This chain links TRBV2 with TRBJ2-1, with D possibly TRBD1 on 5 matching bases. Per the germline V gene, CDR1 is SNHLY and CDR2 is FYNNEI. The CDR3 sequence is 13 residues long. Trimming pared 4 bases from V and 3 bases from J, leaving 7 bases between. The CDR3 DNA is TGTGCCAGCAGTGGAGGACACTACAATGAGCAGTTCTTC. Its protein is CASSGGHYNEQFF.

V gene TRBV6-4 combines with J gene TRBJ1-2, with 7 bases matching TRBD1. The germline CDR1 and CDR2 sequences are MRHNA and SNTAGT. V dropped 6 bases and J dropped 2; count of bases not matched to a gene: 3. The CDR3 has 13 amino acids. The CDR3: CASSPGQNYGYTF. DNA of the CDR3: TGTGCCAGCAGCCCGGGACAGAACTATGGCTACACCTTC.

In this sample, this clone turned up a few times. The chain couples TRBV5-1 to TRBJ1-2; TRBD1 is a possible D gene (6 bases). The CDR3 has 15 residues. The germline V gene encodes CDR1 SGHRS and CDR2 YFSETQ. V was clipped by 1 base and J by 3 bases, with 13 bases between them. The CDR3 nucleotides read TGCGCCAGCAGCTTGTTAGAACAGGGTCACTATGGCTACACCTTC. The encoded protein is CASSLLEQGHYGYTF.

This chain links TRBV5-1 with TRBJ1-2, with a possible D match to TRBD1 (6 bases). Trimming cost V 7 bases and J 0 bases, with 13 bases left between them. This CDR3 contains 14 residues. CDR1 SGHRS and CDR2 YFSETQ come from the germline V gene. The CDR3 loop is CASSDSPANYGYTF. The CDR3 nucleotides are TGCGCCAGCTCGGACAGCCCAGCTAACTATGGCTACACCTTC.

This chain connects TRBV5-1 to TRBJ2-7, with 10 bases identical to TRBD1. CDR3 length: 16 amino acids. Germline CDR1 is SGHRS and CDR2 is YFSETQ. V shed 4 bases and J 1 base; nucleotides not matched to a gene: 8. This chain's CDR3 is CASSPSGQGGSYEQYF. CDR3 nucleotides: TGCGCCAGCAGCCCTTCCGGACAGGGGGGGTCCTACGAGCAGTACTTC.

The chain employs TRBV19 and TRBJ2-1; 11 nucleotides match TRBD2. CDR1 is LNHDA and CDR2 is SQIVND in the germline V gene (reference sequence). This CDR3 region has 16 residues. V shed 3 bases, J shed 6 bases, and the junction held 7 bases outside the gene matches. The CDR3, as DNA: TGTGCCAGTAGTATTTCGGGACTAGCGGCTCCCAATGAGCAGTTCTTC. Translated: CASSISGLAAPNEQFF.

The chain uses TRBV6-5 and TRBJ1-2; TRBD1 aligns across 10 bases. The CDR3 is made up of 16 amino acids. From germline, CDR1 is MNHEY and CDR2 SVGAGI. Germline trimming cut 3 bases from V and 3 bases from J; bases unmatched to any gene: 7. The CDR3 loop is CASSYTTGGNYYGYTF. The CDR3 DNA follows: TGTGCCAGCAGTTATACGACAGGGGGCAACTACTATGGCTACACCTTC.

In its sample, this clone was seen a few times. The chain has TRBV7-9 and TRBJ1-5; unclear D gene. The CDR3 has 13 amino acids. Trimming pared 3 bases from V and 3 bases from J, leaving 6 bases between. CDR1 SEHNR and CDR2 FQNEAQ come from the germline V gene (reference sequence). The CDR3 loop reads CASSFALNQPQHF. CDR3 bases: TGTGCCAGCAGCTTTGCGCTCAATCAGCCCCAGCATTTT.

The chain carries TRBV2 and TRBJ1-2; no definite D call. Germline V gene lookup returns CDR1 SNHLY and CDR2 FYNNEI. V shed 3 bases and J shed 4 bases, with 6 bases lying between them. The length of the CDR3 is 12 residues. The CDR3 spells CASSDPFYGYTF. As DNA, the CDR3 is TGTGCCAGCAGTGACCCATTCTATGGCTACACCTTC.

The chain uses TRBV7-2 and TRBJ1-5; TRBD1 aligns across 7 bases. The CDR3 sequence is 15 residues long. Germline-derived CDR1 and CDR2 are SGHTA and FQGNSA. Trimming removed 3 bases from V and 5 bases from J; junction bases left unmatched: 7. CDR3 sequence: CASSLTGQEYQPQHF. CDR3 DNA: TGTGCCAGCAGCTTGACAGGACAGGAGTATCAGCCCCAGCATTTT. Looking up the rest from reference TRBV7-2 and TRBJ1-5 gives the full variable domain: GAGVSQSPSNKVTEKGKDVELRCDPISGHTALYWYRQSLGQGLEFLIYFQGNSAPDKSGLPSDRFSAERTGGSVSTLTIQRTQQEDSAVYLCASSLTGQEYQPQHFGDGTRLSIL.

V usage is TRBV12-5 and J usage is TRBJ2-1, with D unresolved. Trimming took off 2 bases at V and 7 bases at J, with 9 bases between the two ends. CDR3 length equals 13 residues. The V gene's germline CDR1 is LGHNT and CDR2 FRNRAP. The DNA of the CDR3 is TGTGCTAGTGGTTTGTTGGAGCTTAATGAGCAGTTCTTC. Translation: CASGLLELNEQFF.

The V gene is TRBV19, the J gene TRBJ1-5; 7 bases are a match to TRBD1. CDR1 LNHDA and CDR2 SQIVND come from the germline V gene (reference sequence). The V and J ends lost 5 bases and 0 bases, in that order; junction bases with no gene match: 10. CDR3 length equals 17 residues. The CDR3 loop reads CASSLQTGASSNQPQHF. CDR3 DNA: TGTGCCAGTAGTCTTCAAACAGGGGCGAGTAGCAATCAGCCCCAGCATTTT.

The chain uses TRBV9 and TRBJ1-1; tentatively, D is TRBD1 (6 bases). The length of the CDR3 is 14 residues. Germline V CDR1 and CDR2: SGDLS, YYNGEE. Trimming cost V 4 bases and J 1 base, with 11 bases left between them. The DNA for the CDR3 is TGTGCCAGCAGCCTCGTACAGGGGAACACTGAAGCTTTCTTT. Translated, it gives CASSLVQGNTEAFF.

This clone was detected only once. V is TRBV2 and J is TRBJ2-4; TRBD2 might be the D (5 bases). In germline, CDR1 is SNHLY, CDR2 FYNNEI. The CDR3 is 15 amino acids. V was pared by 7 bases and J by 0 bases, with 13 bases between. The CDR3 region is CASTREELAKNIQYF. The CDR3 bases are TGTGCCAGCACACGGGAAGAACTAGCCAAAAACATTCAGTACTTC.

CDR3 residues: CASRGQGADGYTF. The CDR3 nucleotides read TGTGCCAGCAGGGGACAGGGGGCCGATGGCTACACCTTC. This sequence joins TRBV2 and TRBJ1-2, with TRBD1 matching 12 bases. CDR1 and CDR2 (germline): SNHLY, FYNNEI. The CDR3 has 13 residues. The V and J ends lost 6 bases and 6 bases, in that order; junction bases with no gene match: 2. Full variable domain (remainder filled in from reference TRBV2 and TRBJ1-2): EPEVTQTPSHQVTQMGQEVILRCVPISNHLYFYWYRQILGQKVEFLVSFYNNEISEKSEIFDDQFSVERPDGSNFTLKIRSTKLEDSAMYFCASRGQGADGYTFGSGTRLTVV.

This sequence joins TRBV2 and TRBJ2-5, with TRBD2 matching over 12 bases. V gave up 0 bases and J gave up 11 bases; unmatched junction bases: 16. Per germline, CDR1 SNHLY and CDR2 FYNNEI. The CDR3 is 18 residues long. The CDR3 here is CASSEAQGLAGGLREQYF. CDR3 nucleotide sequence: TGTGCCAGCAGTGAAGCGCAGGGGCTAGCGGGAGGGCTCCGGGAGCAGTACTTC.

The V and J genes are TRBV18 and TRBJ1-6; 11 bases agree with TRBD1. This CDR3 is built from 16 residues. V was clipped by 3 bases and J by 8 bases; unmatched bases: 6. Germline values: CDR1 KGHSH, CDR2 LQKENI. The DNA for the CDR3 is TGTGCCAGCTCACCGATGGACAGGGGGCTTGATTCACCCCTCCACTTT. Its translation: CASSPMDRGLDSPLHF. Complete variable domain (other parts from reference TRBV18 and TRBJ1-6): NAGVMQNPRHLVRRRGQEARLRCSPMKGHSHVYWYRQLPEEGLKFMVYLQKENIIDESGMPKERFSAEFPKEGPSILRIQQVVRGDSAAYFCASSPMDRGLDSPLHFGNGTRLTVT.